What follows are 7 T cell receptor beta chains derived from one specimen sequenced in a study of CD8+CD57+ T cells in acquired aplastic anemia. It was genomic DNA that served as the template for profiling TCR beta VDJ and CDR3. Via MiXCR, TCRdb re-called the reads, giving one row per CDR3 protein. This table has just over 450,000 distinct CDR3 sequences, around 32% appearing once. Sequencing involved patients with CD8+CD57+ cell expansion previously shown by flow cytometry. The material sequenced was sorted CD4+, CD8+, or CD8+CD57+ T cells (not recorded which) from PBMCs. These receptors all stem from a human donor with aplastic anemia.

The V and J genes are TRBV20-1 and TRBJ2-1, with D maybe TRBD2 (6 bases). Trimming shortened V by 6 bases and J by 3 bases, and 18 bases separated the two germline ends. The CDR3 contains 15 residues. Germline assignment: CDR1 DFQATT and CDR2 SNEGSKA (reference sequence). This CDR3 reads CSALRSAGLYNEQFF. CDR3 nucleotide sequence: TGCAGTGCCCTAAGGTCGGCGGGGCTCTACAATGAGCAGTTCTTC.

This clonotype was observed many times. The CDR3, as DNA: TGCAGTGCTAGACTCCCAGGGGCTGCGAACACTGAAGCTTTCTTT. This encodes CSARLPGAANTEAFF. J is TRBJ1-1 and V is TRBV20-1; D is perhaps TRBD1 (6 bases). Trimming took 2 bases from V and 1 from J, leaving 14 bases between them. Looked up from germline, CDR1 is DFQATT and CDR2 is SNEGSKA (reference sequence). This CDR3 has 15 amino acids.

The rearrangement joins TRBV29-1 to TRBJ1-2; D uncertain. From germline, CDR1 is SQVTM and CDR2 ANQGSEA. The CDR3 totals 12 residues. V was clipped by 3 bases and J by 4 bases, with 9 bases between them. CDR3 amino acids: CSVETAIYGYTF. The CDR3 DNA sequence: TGCAGCGTTGAGACGGCAATCTATGGCTACACCTTC.

The chain has TRBV7-3 and TRBJ2-1, with D unclear. CDR3 length: 15 residues. CDR1 is SGHTA, CDR2 FQGTGA, per germline. V was pared by 3 bases and J by 3 bases, with 12 bases between. CDR3 sequence reads: CASSLRWGGYNEQFF. As DNA, the CDR3 is TGTGCCAGCAGCTTGAGGTGGGGTGGCTACAATGAGCAGTTCTTC.

On this clonotype: One end of the junction is discordant with germline, which a read error may explain. The chain links TRBV3-1 to TRBJ1-1; the match to TRBD1 covers 7 bases. This CDR3 spans 12 amino acids. The germline CDR1 and CDR2 sequences are LGHDT and YNNKEL (reference sequence). The CDR3 sequence: CASRQGTAEAFF. The CDR3 DNA sequence: TGTGCCAGCAGACAAGGGACAGCTGAAGCTTTCTTT.

This clonotype has ten or more counts. The rearrangement joins TRBV15 to TRBJ1-4, with TRBD1 matching over 7 bases. V lost 2 bases, J lost 8 bases, and 5 bases stayed unmatched. The CDR3 runs 14 residues. CDR1 and CDR2 (germline): LNHNV, YYDKDF (reference sequence). CDR3 sequence (DNA): TGTGCCACCAGCAGACAGGGGGAGAGGGAAAAACTGTTTTTT. It codes for CATSRQGEREKLFF.

The chain has TRBV18 and TRBJ1-5; 7 positions agree with TRBD1. J lost 2 bases, V lost 6 bases, and 10 bases had no gene match. The CDR3 totals 16 residues. From germline, CDR1 is KGHSH and CDR2 LQKENI. CDR3 residues: CASSLRTGRGNQPQHF. The DNA for the CDR3 is TGTGCCAGCTCCCTTCGGACAGGACGGGGCAATCAGCCCCAGCATTTT.